Here is one T cell receptor (beta chain) with its context. This sample is part of a study of blood T cells in healthy people across ages. The length of the CDR3 is 18 residues. Germline lookup yields CDR1 SGHTS and CDR2 YDEGEE. The V gene end was trimmed by 5 bases and the J gene end by 3 bases; junction bases not matched to a gene: 18. Then a second PCR, running about 6 to 11 cycles, was carried out with a sample-barcoded 5' primer and a J-beta primer mix. TCRdb redid the calling of the 5' RACE reads with MiXCR, one entry per CDR3 protein. The sample records over 1,200,000 distinct CDR3 sequences, approximately 60% being singletons.

The source is a man aged 18 to 29 in good health. The chain joins TRBV5-8 to TRBJ2-5; TRBD1 agrees at 8 bases. Sequencing input: blood. CDR3 amino acids: CASRDRDGIRISKETQYF. CDR3 DNA sequence: TGTGCCAGCAGGGACAGGGACGGCATCAGGATCTCTAAAGAGACCCAGTACTTC.